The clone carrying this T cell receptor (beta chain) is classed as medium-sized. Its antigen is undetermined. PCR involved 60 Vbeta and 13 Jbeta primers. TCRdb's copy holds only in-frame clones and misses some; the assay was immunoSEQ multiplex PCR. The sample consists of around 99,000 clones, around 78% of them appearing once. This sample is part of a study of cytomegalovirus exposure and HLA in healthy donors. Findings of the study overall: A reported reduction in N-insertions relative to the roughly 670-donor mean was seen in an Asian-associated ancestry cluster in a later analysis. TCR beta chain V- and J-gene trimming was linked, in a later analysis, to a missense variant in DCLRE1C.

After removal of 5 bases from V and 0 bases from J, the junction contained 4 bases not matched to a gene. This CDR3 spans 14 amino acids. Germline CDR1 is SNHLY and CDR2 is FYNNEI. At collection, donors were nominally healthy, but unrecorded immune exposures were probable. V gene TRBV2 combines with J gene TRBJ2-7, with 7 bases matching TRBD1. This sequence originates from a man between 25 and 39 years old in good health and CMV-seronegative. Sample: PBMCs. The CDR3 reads CASSNRDSSYEQYF. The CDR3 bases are TGTGCCAGCAGTAACCGGGACAGCTCCTACGAGCAGTACTTC.